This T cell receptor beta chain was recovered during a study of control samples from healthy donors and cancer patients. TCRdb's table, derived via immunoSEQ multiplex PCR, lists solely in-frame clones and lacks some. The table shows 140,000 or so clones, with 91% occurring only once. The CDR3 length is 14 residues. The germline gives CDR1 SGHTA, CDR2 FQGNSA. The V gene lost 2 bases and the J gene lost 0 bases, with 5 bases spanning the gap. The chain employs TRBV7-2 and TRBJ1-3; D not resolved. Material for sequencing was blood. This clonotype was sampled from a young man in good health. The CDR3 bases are TGTGCCAGCAGCTTACTCGTCTCTGGAAACACCATATATTTT. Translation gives CASSLLVSGNTIYF.